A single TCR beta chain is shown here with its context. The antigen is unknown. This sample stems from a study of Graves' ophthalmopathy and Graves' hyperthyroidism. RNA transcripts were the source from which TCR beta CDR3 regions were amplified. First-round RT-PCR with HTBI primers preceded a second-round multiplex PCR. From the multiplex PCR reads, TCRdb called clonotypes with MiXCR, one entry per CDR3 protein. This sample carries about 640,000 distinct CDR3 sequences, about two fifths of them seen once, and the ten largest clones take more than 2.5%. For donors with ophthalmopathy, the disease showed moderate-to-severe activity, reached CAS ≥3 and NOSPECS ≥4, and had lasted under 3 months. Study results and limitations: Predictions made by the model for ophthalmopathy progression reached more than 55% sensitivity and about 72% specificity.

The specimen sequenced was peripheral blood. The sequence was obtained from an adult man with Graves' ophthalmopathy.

The CDR3 loop reads CASTIQGRAEAFF. CDR3 nucleotides: TGTGCCAGTACAATACAGGGGCGCGCTGAAGCTTTCTTT. The gene calls are TRBV7-3 and TRBJ1-1, with 7 bases fitting TRBD1. The CDR3 runs to 13 residues. V lost 9 bases, J lost 6 bases, and 10 bases stayed unmatched. Per the germline V gene, CDR1 is SGHTA and CDR2 is FQGTGA. The variable domain in full, completed from reference TRBV7-3 and TRBJ1-1, reads GAGVSQTPSNKVTEKGKYVELRCDPISGHTALYWYRQSLGQGPEFLIYFQGTGAADDSGLPNDRFFAVRPEGSVSTLKIQRTERGDSAVYLCASTIQGRAEAFFGQGTRLTVV.